This entry features one T cell receptor (beta chain) sequence. In TCRdb, the 5' RACE reads were re-called with MiXCR into one record per CDR3 protein. The sample carries under 170,000 distinct CDR3 sequences, 40% to 50% recorded once. The data stem from a study of CD8 T cells in ankylosing spondylitis. CDR1 MNHEY and CDR2 SVGEGT come from the germline V gene. This CDR3 is 16 amino acids long. With 2 bases removed from V and 3 bases from J, the gap between germline ends came to 16 bases. The sequencing sample was made of synovial fluid, either unsorted or a sorted T cell fraction (not recorded which). The J gene is TRBJ2-5, the V gene TRBV6-2 or TRBV6-3, with D perhaps matching TRBD1 (5 bases). This receptor was obtained from a male donor with ankylosing spondylitis. The CDR3, as DNA: TGTGCCAGCAGTTACGGGGCGGCCAGTCCAGAAGAGACCCAGTACTTC. Protein sequence: CASSYGAASPEETQYF.